This TCR beta chain was obtained from a study of shared clonotypes between healthy human individuals. The CDR3 consists of 15 residues. Germline-derived CDR1 and CDR2 are SEHNR and FQNEAQ (reference sequence). V shed 2 bases and J 2 bases; nucleotides not matched to a gene: 5. CD45RO negativity and positive selection for CCR7 defined naive CD8 cells, a population that excluded terminally differentiated effector memory CD45RA+ cells. TCRdb's table, derived via immunoSEQ multiplex PCR, lists solely in-frame clones and lacks some. The table records 660,000 or so clones, 96% of them present only once. Remarks on this clone: Distinct nucleotide sequences in the sample also encode this CDR3.

Sequenced material: naive CD8+ T cells sorted from blood. The origin of this receptor is a woman in her 30s in good health. This sequence joins TRBV7-9 and TRBJ2-7; 8 bases align to TRBD1. CDR3 nucleotide sequence: TGTGCCAGCAGCTTAAGTCAGGGGGCGACCTACGAGCAGTACTTC. The encoded protein is CASSLSQGATYEQYF. The variable domain in full, with the rest retrieved from reference TRBV7-9 and TRBJ2-7, is DTGVSQNPRHKITKRGQNVTFRCDPISEHNRLYWYRQTLGQGPEFLTYFQNEAQLEKSRLLSDRFSAERPKGSFSTLEIQRTEQGDSAMYLCASSLSQGATYEQYFGPGTRLTVT.